This T cell receptor (beta chain) was found in a study of human T cells and chemical hapten exposure (dated by TCRdb to the early 2020s). About the study as a whole: For sensitization, 2% DPC in acetone was applied to a 2 cm by 2 cm area of upper inner arm skin. Patients additionally received weekly therapeutic DPC doses to the scalp throughout the roughly 23-week study period. Patch testing on the upper back used Finn chambers containing 0.01% DPC, with scoring done after 6 days according to International Contact Dermatitis Research Group standards. The mostly female patient cohort included alopecia areata with under or over 50% scalp involvement, alopecia totalis and alopecia universalis. The libraries were sequenced as a pool, and the TCR yield per sample differed mostly because of small variations in library volumes within the pool. In alopecia patients, the study followed how the peripheral blood TCR repertoire changed in vivo over primary and secondary sensitization to diphenylcyclopropenone (DPC), a hapten. Blood samples were taken from patients before sensitization (week 0) and at 2, 6 and about 24 weeks after DPC sensitization. Blood for TCR sequencing was provided by twenty-nine alopecia patients at one to four time points (pre-sensitization, 2, 6 and 24 weeks).

As to this clonotype: Its antigen is not yet known. No base-level quality is on record; no much larger clone is a single base apart.

V is clipped by 0 bases and J by 4 bases, and the sequence between their germline boundaries is 12 bases long. The CDR3 holds 14 amino acids from the cysteine to the phenylalanine. Just the 42-base CDR3 DNA is kept, in frame starting at base 1. According to the germline V gene (reference sequence), CDR1 reads GTSNPN and CDR2 reads SVGIG. The sample's time point label is to be understood as: patch test 1, 2 weeks after DPC sensitization. The sample's treatment or condition label, in plain terms: therapeutic diphenylcyclopropenone sensitization with weekly scalp DPC. Blood at each patch-test visit was drawn before the patch test was applied. To be eligible, patients had to be aged 18 to 70, diagnosed with alopecia and judged suitable for DPC therapy, while pregnant patients were excluded. Total RNA was extracted from unfractionated whole blood collected in Tempus Blood RNA tubes. Library preparation was by RACE. The instrument given in TCRdb is NextSeq 500. Library preparation attached unique molecular identifiers to individual cDNA molecules for quantitative, reproducible TCR counting. From each blood RNA sample, both TCR alpha and TCR beta chains were sequenced. In the source study's methods: The median number of TCRs per sample was roughly 94,000, ranging from 23,224 to 690,600. V, J and CDR3 annotation of the TCR reads was carried out using the Decombinator software suite. For the PS versus PT1 abundance plots, all samples were subsampled to the same number of TCRs (28,000). TCRs were defined as expanded if absent before sensitization and observed at least eight times at the 2-week time point. TCRdb itself trimmed the public reads at Q25 with fastp, ran MiXCR and retained productive beta chains. Each entry is one CDR3 protein sequence, shown with its most common DNA and genes. TCRdb assigned the V and J calls; the authors' analysis was not used. The sample profile shows some 180,000 distinct CDR3 sequences; about 22% of them were found once. Together, the top ten hold about 6.7% of the sample.

What the authors observed across the whole study: Significantly more large CDR3 similarity clusters were formed by expanded TCRs than by pre-sensitization or healthy control sets, consistent with antigen-driven responses. A positive correlation was found between the number of PT1 expanded TCRs and patch test score, with significance reached at thresholds 8, 16 and 32 but not 4. All patients had alopecia, a presumed autoimmune disease, so their immune response might differ from that of healthy individuals. Repeated subsampling changed both the strength of the expansion versus patch-test correlation and the threshold at which the correlation became significant. No change with DPC sensitization was found in the number of TCRs above 1 in 1000 frequency, and no evidence of global repertoire structure alterations was found.

Here the sequenced sample was whole blood, taken in connection with sensitization to the hapten diphenylcyclopropenone (DPC). The rearranged segments are TRBV30 and TRBJ1-1; TRBD1 is possibly the D segment (6 matching bases). This TCR derives from a woman in her 50s with alopecia areata. Some clones in this sample may be carry-over from other donors' samples. The nucleotide sequence reads TGTGCCTGGAGTGTGGGGGGCGCGGGCACTGAAGCTTTCTTT. Translated, this is CAWSVGGAGTEAFF. The reference TRBV30 and TRBJ1-1 proteins fill in what lies around the CDR3, so the full variable domain reads SQTIHQWPATLVQPVGSPLSLECTVEGTSNPNLYWYRQAAGRGLQLLFYSVGIGQISSEVPQNLSASRPQDRQFILSSKKLLLSDSGFYLCAWSVGGAGTEAFFGQGTRLTVV.